Listed below are T cell receptor beta chains from one sample, sequenced in a study of identifying expanded T cells in peripheral blood. Data came from immunoSEQ multiplex PCR; TCRdb stores just in-frame clones and leaves some out. The profile covers around 82,000 clones, with 84% appearing a single time and roughly 21% taken by the ten largest. Sequencing was performed on blood. The origin of the receptors is a person aged 18 to 69 in good health. Both conserved end residues are part of each CDR3. A D gene is named only where the DNA matches it firmly. Part of the rows lack a size; the others show once, few, many or a class for expanded clones.

V gene	J gene	clone size	D gene	CDR3 protein	CDR3 DNA
TRBV7-2	TRBJ1-4	-	TRBD1	CASSLGGQGWPEMFF	TGTGCCAGCAGCTTGGGGGGACAGGGGTGGCCCGAGATGTTTTTT
TRBV28	TRBJ1-1	-	-	CASWGDMNTEAFF	TGTGCCAGCTGGGGAGACATGAACACTGAAGCTTTCTTT
TRBV19	TRBJ1-2	-	TRBD1	CASSPRGTGGYGYGYTF	TGTGCCAGTAGTCCCCGAGGGACAGGGGGCTACGGCTATGGCTACACCTTC
TRBV28	TRBJ2-2	few	TRBD2	CASSSPPGRGNTGELFF	TGTGCCAGCAGTTCCCCACCGGGGAGGGGAAACACCGGGGAGCTGTTTTTT
TRBV7-6	TRBJ1-5	few	-	CASSPSVFQPQHF	TGTGCCAGCAGCCCCTCGGTCTTTCAGCCCCAGCATTTT
TRBV15	TRBJ2-7	-	-	CATSRFQTGSYEQYF	TGTGCCACCAGCAGATTCCAGACAGGCTCCTACGAGCAGTACTTC
TRBV5-1	TRBJ2-5	-	TRBD1	CASSSVPGQGETQYF	TGCGCCAGCAGCTCAGTCCCGGGACAGGGAGAGACCCAGTACTTC
TRBV7-9	TRBJ2-7	-	-	CASSLYYEQYF	TGTGCCAGCAGCCTATACTACGAGCAGTACTTC
TRBV5-1	TRBJ2-2	-	-	CASSLTATGNTGELFF	TGCGCCAGCAGCTTGACGGCCACAGGGAACACCGGGGAGCTGTTTTTT
TRBV10-3	TRBJ1-5	-	TRBD1	CAISEGQGNQPQHF	TGTGCCATCAGTGAGGGACAGGGCAATCAGCCCCAGCATTTT
TRBV5-8	TRBJ2-2	once	-	CASSLFRGTSTGELFF	TGTGCCAGCAGCTTGTTTAGAGGGACGTCCACCGGGGAGCTGTTTTTT
TRBV6-7	TRBJ2-7	-	-	CASSYSRPDRAYEQYF	TGTGCCAGCAGTTACTCGAGGCCGGACCGCGCCTACGAGCAGTACTTC
TRBV5-8	TRBJ1-1	-	TRBD1	CASSLGTGGTEAFF	TGTGCCAGCAGCTTGGGGACAGGGGGCACTGAAGCTTTCTTT
TRBV4-3	TRBJ1-1	-	TRBD1	CASSQDVTGGDRVGITEAFF	TGCGCCAGCAGCCAAGATGTAACGGGGGGTGACAGGGTTGGAATCACTGAAGCTTTCTTT
TRBV5-6	TRBJ2-1	-	-	CASSSGISSYNEQFF	TGTGCCAGCAGCTCGGGTATTAGCTCCTACAATGAGCAGTTCTTC
TRBV5-1	TRBJ2-3	few	-	CATQGNRATDTQYF	TGCGCCACTCAGGGTAACAGGGCGACAGATACGCAGTATTTT
TRBV19	TRBJ1-3	-	TRBD1	CASTQGATGNTIYF	TGTGCCAGTACCCAGGGGGCGACTGGAAACACCATATATTTT
TRBV19	TRBJ1-5	-	-	CASRIGGVSNQPQHF	TGTGCCAGTAGAATCGGGGGGGTCAGCAATCAGCCCCAGCATTTT
TRBV28	TRBJ1-2	-	-	CASAVVGGGYTF	TGTGCCAGCGCTGTCGTAGGGGGAGGCTACACCTTC
TRBV30	TRBJ1-2	-	TRBD1	CAWSVRTGSYGYTF	TGTGCCTGGAGTGTACGGACAGGGAGCTATGGCTACACCTTC
TRBV19	TRBJ1-5	once	-	CASSIEYSRWQPQHF	TGTGCCAGTAGTATTGAATATAGCAGGTGGCAGCCCCAGCATTTT
TRBV9	TRBJ2-7	few	TRBD2	CASSTAFGRVDEQYF	TGTGCCAGCAGCACCGCTTTCGGGAGGGTTGACGAGCAGTACTTC
TRBV6-5	TRBJ2-7	-	TRBD1	CASSYDRETYEQYF	TGTGCCAGCAGTTACGACAGGGAAACCTACGAGCAGTACTTC
TRBV2	TRBJ2-5	-	-	CASSGGSQETQYF	TGTGCCAGCAGTGGGGGCAGCCAAGAGACCCAGTACTTC
TRBV4-1	TRBJ2-7	-	-	CASSQDFPGPYEQYF	TGCGCCAGCAGCCAGGACTTTCCGGGGCCCTACGAGCAGTACTTC
TRBV28	TRBJ2-7	-	TRBD2	CASSLWGWREGLSKQYF	TGTGCCAGCAGTTTATGGGGCTGGCGGGAGGGCCTCTCCAAGCAGTACTTC
TRBV9	TRBJ1-2	-	TRBD1	CASSAGTGDSSLYGYTF	TGTGCCAGCAGCGCCGGGACAGGCGATTCCTCTCTCTATGGCTACACCTTC
TRBV5-5	TRBJ2-1	-	-	CASSPVEGSYNEQFF	TGTGCCAGCAGCCCCGTGGAGGGGTCCTACAATGAGCAGTTCTTC
TRBV6-1	TRBJ2-1	-	-	CASTGTPGDEQFF	TGTGCCAGCACAGGGACTCCTGGTGATGAGCAGTTCTTC
TRBV9	TRBJ2-7	-	TRBD1	CASSYRDSITVYEQYF	TGTGCCAGCAGCTACCGGGACAGCATAACCGTTTACGAGCAGTACTTC
TRBV27	TRBJ2-3	-	TRBD2	CASMEREPSADTQYF	TGTGCCAGCATGGAGCGGGAGCCTTCGGCAGATACGCAGTATTTT
TRBV28	TRBJ2-1	-	-	CASSLNGVINEQFF	TGTGCCAGCAGTTTAAACGGCGTCATCAATGAGCAGTTCTTC
TRBV6-5	TRBJ2-7	-	-	CASSYAGVSYEQYF	TGTGCCAGCAGCTACGCAGGGGTCTCCTACGAGCAGTACTTC
TRBV2	TRBJ1-4	-	-	CASSRNMNEKLFF	TGTGCCAGCAGTCGGAATATGAATGAAAAACTGTTTTTT
TRBV7-8	TRBJ2-1	once	TRBD2	CASSLKFLAGEPLPGEQFF	TGTGCCAGCAGCTTAAAGTTTTTAGCGGGAGAACCCCTCCCGGGTGAGCAGTTCTTC
TRBV5-1	TRBJ2-1	many	-	CASSLGSGEQFF	TGCGCCAGCAGCTTGGGCAGCGGTGAGCAGTTCTTC
TRBV7-9	TRBJ2-7	once	TRBD2	CASSTSVGVYEQYF	TGTGCCAGCAGCACTAGCGTCGGAGTCTACGAGCAGTACTTC
TRBV19	TRBJ2-1	-	-	CASTNGGSYNEQFF	TGTGCCAGTACGAACGGAGGATCCTACAATGAGCAGTTCTTC
TRBV30	TRBJ2-1	-	-	CASIALYEQFF	TGTGCCTCAATAGCGTTGTATGAGCAGTTCTTC
TRBV29-1	TRBJ2-7	once	-	CSVEGGSVYEQYF	TGCAGCGTTGAGGGGGGCTCGGTTTACGAGCAGTACTTC
TRBV19	TRBJ2-1	-	-	CASSIGPREINEQFF	TGTGCCAGTAGTATAGGTCCCCGGGAGATTAATGAGCAGTTCTTC
TRBV25-1	TRBJ2-1	once	-	CASSEQGREYNEQFF	TGTGCCAGCAGTGAACAGGGTCGAGAATACAATGAGCAGTTCTTC
TRBV4-2	TRBJ2-1	-	TRBD2	CASSQALAGVSYNEQFF	TGTGCCAGCAGCCAAGCACTAGCGGGTGTCTCCTACAATGAGCAGTTCTTC
TRBV10-3	TRBJ1-1	-	-	CAIKETNTEAFF	TGTGCCATCAAGGAAACGAACACTGAAGCTTTCTTT